These 27 T cell receptor beta chains were sequenced from one sample in a study of OX40 agonist ivuxolimab in advanced cancers. Assay used: immunoSEQ multiplex PCR; TCRdb lists only in-frame clones, some missing. The table records 25,000 to 35,000 clones, approximately 88% of them present only once. Sequencing used CD4+ or CD8+ T cells sorted from blood, obtained in a trial of the OX40 agonist ivuxolimab. Every receptor here comes from an adult with an advanced solid tumor such as melanoma, head and neck, liver or kidney cancer.

The chain recombines TRBV9 with TRBJ2-2; no reliable D call. CDR3 length: 12 amino acids. Germline V gives CDR1 SGDLS, CDR2 YYNGEE. V lost 0 bases to trimming and J lost 6 bases, with 3 bases between them. This chain's CDR3 is CASSVVAGELFF. DNA for the CDR3: TGTGCCAGCAGCGTAGTTGCCGGGGAGCTGTTTTTT.

The chain employs TRBV25-1 and TRBJ2-2, with a possible D match to TRBD1 (5 bases). Trimming removed 2 bases from V and 3 bases from J, with 7 bases in between. The CDR3 contains 14 residues. The germline V gene encodes CDR1 MGHDK and CDR2 SYGVNS. In nucleotides, the CDR3 is TGTGCCAGCAGTGAAAGGGGTTACACCGGGGAGCTGTTTTTT. This codes for CASSERGYTGELFF.

This sequence joins TRBV10-2 and TRBJ2-1; the D call may be TRBD1 or TRBD2 (6 bases each). Germline lookup yields CDR1 WSHSY and CDR2 SAAADI. V shed 6 bases and J shed 0 bases, with 9 bases lying between them. This CDR3 comprises 14 residues. The CDR3 here is CASRRGDSYNEQFF. CDR3 DNA sequence: TGCGCCAGCAGGAGGGGGGACTCCTACAATGAGCAGTTCTTC.

The chain combines TRBV30 with TRBJ2-7; D not certain. V dropped 1 base and J dropped 1 base, with 8 bases sitting between them. Per the germline V gene, CDR1 is GTSNPN and CDR2 is SVGIG (reference sequence). The CDR3 is 13 residues long. CDR3 coding DNA: TGTGCCTGGAGTGGGGCCGGGTCCTACGAGCAGTACTTC. This gives the protein CAWSGAGSYEQYF. Full variable domain (remainder filled in from reference TRBV30 and TRBJ2-7): SQTIHQWPATLVQPVGSPLSLECTVEGTSNPNLYWYRQAAGRGLQLLFYSVGIGQISSEVPQNLSASRPQDRQFILSSKKLLLSDSGFYLCAWSGAGSYEQYFGPGTRLTVT.

The chain carries TRBV6-1 and TRBJ2-1; 9 bases are shared with TRBD1. V was pared by 1 base and J by 3 bases, with 4 bases of the junction left unmatched. The CDR3 spans 16 residues. Germline CDR1 and CDR2: MNHNS and SASEGT. In nucleotides, the CDR3 is TGTGCCAGCAGTGAAGTGGGGACAGGGTTCTACAATGAGCAGTTCTTC. This encodes CASSEVGTGFYNEQFF.

The chain recombines TRBV2 with TRBJ2-2; D is possibly TRBD1 or TRBD2 (5 bases each). Germline CDR1 and CDR2: SNHLY and FYNNEI. Trimming cost V 5 bases and J 6 bases, with 13 bases left between them. CDR3 length equals 14 residues. The CDR3 nucleotides are TGTGCCAGCAGTTCGGTCGTGGGGGCCGGGGAGCTGTTTTTT. Translation gives CASSSVVGAGELFF.

A few counts support this clone. This chain joins TRBV15 and TRBJ1-1, with D perhaps matching TRBD1 (6 bases). Looked up from germline, CDR1 is LNHNV and CDR2 is YYDKDF (reference sequence). CDR3 length equals 15 residues. Trimming left V 2 bases short and J 4 bases short, with 14 bases between. The CDR3 sequence is CATSRTGTKGTEAFF. The CDR3 nucleotides read TGTGCCACCAGCAGAACCGGGACAAAGGGCACTGAAGCTTTCTTT.

The chain couples TRBV14 to TRBJ2-7; a possible D gene is TRBD1 (6 bases). The germline V gene has CDR1 SGHDN and CDR2 FVKESK. Trimming pared 4 bases from V and 3 bases from J, leaving 10 bases between. CDR3 size: 13 residues. The CDR3 DNA is TGTGCCAGCAGCCCGGGACACGGCTACGAGCAGTACTTC. Translation gives CASSPGHGYEQYF.

V is TRBV27 and J is TRBJ1-1; D not resolved. The V and J ends lost 6 bases and 5 bases respectively, with 13 bases between them. The V gene's germline CDR1 is MNHEY and CDR2 SMNVEV (reference sequence). The CDR3 extends over 13 amino acids. CDR3 in amino acids: CASSPGSVTEAFF. The CDR3 coding sequence is TGTGCCAGCAGCCCCGGTAGTGTGACTGAAGCTTTCTTT.

The chain carries TRBV27 and TRBJ2-7, with 7 bases matching TRBD1. The junction had 8 bases not matched to a gene; V was cut back by 6 bases and J by 0 bases. This CDR3 has 15 amino acids. The germline V gene encodes CDR1 MNHEY and CDR2 SMNVEV (reference sequence). The CDR3 is CASSYGTVSSYEQYF. The CDR3 DNA reads TGTGCCAGCAGCTATGGGACAGTAAGCTCCTACGAGCAGTACTTC.

This clone was counted between two and nine times. The J gene is TRBJ1-4, the V gene TRBV4-3; D is ambiguous. Trimming took 5 bases from V and 0 from J, leaving 16 bases between them. From germline, CDR1 is LGHNA and CDR2 YSLEER. The CDR3 spans 17 residues. The CDR3 spells CASSSSPGVATNEKLFF. CDR3 DNA: TGCGCCAGCAGCTCTAGCCCCGGAGTCGCAACTAATGAAAAACTGTTTTTT.

The V and J genes are TRBV4-1 and TRBJ2-7; no clear D gene. Deletions cut 0 bases from V and 0 bases from J, with 15 bases between. The CDR3 totals 17 residues. Germline-derived CDR1 and CDR2 are MGHRA and YSYEKL. The DNA of the CDR3 is TGCGCCAGCAGCCAAGATTGGATGCCAGCCACCTCCTACGAGCAGTACTTC. This translates into CASSQDWMPATSYEQYF.

The genes are TRBV28 and TRBJ2-3; D possibly corresponds to TRBD2 (5 bases). This CDR3 is 14 amino acids long. CDR1 is MDHEN and CDR2 is SYDVKM in the germline V gene. Trimming took off 6 bases at V and 5 bases at J, with 15 bases between the two ends. The CDR3, as DNA: TGTGCCAGCAGCCCCTCGGCTCGGGGAGATACGCAGTATTTT. It encodes CASSPSARGDTQYF.

This clone was counted once. The chain uses TRBV5-4 and TRBJ2-2; no firm D call. The CDR3 sequence is 16 residues long. V was clipped by 6 bases and J by 3 bases, with 18 bases between them. Germline V gene sequence: CDR1 SGHNT, CDR2 YYREEE (reference sequence). CDR3 nucleotides: TGTGCCAGCAACCGGACGTTTACTAAATACACCGGGGAGCTGTTTTTT. This translates into CASNRTFTKYTGELFF.

The CDR3 protein is CASSQDDWGKTQYF. In DNA form, the CDR3 reads TGCGCCAGCAGCCAAGATGATTGGGGAAAGACGCAGTATTTT. The chain recombines TRBV4-1 with TRBJ2-3; D gene unclear. This CDR3 spans 14 amino acids. Germline loops: CDR1 MGHRA, CDR2 YSYEKL. With 0 bases removed from V and 9 bases from J, the gap between germline ends came to 13 bases.

The rearrangement links TRBV7-2 to TRBJ2-1, with 9 bases lining up with TRBD2. In germline, CDR1 is SGHTA, CDR2 FQGNSA. The J segment lost 7 bases and the V segment lost 2 bases, leaving 9 bases of the junction unmatched. The CDR3 is made up of 16 amino acids. CDR3 coding DNA: TGTGCCAGCAGCTTAAGCGGGAGGCCCCTGGGGAATGAGCAGTTCTTC. Amino acids: CASSLSGRPLGNEQFF.

The chain joins TRBV29-1 to TRBJ2-2; D is possibly TRBD1 (6 bases). The CDR3 length is 12 residues. The germline CDR1 and CDR2 sequences are SQVTM and ANQGSEA. Trimming shortened V by 6 bases and J by 3 bases, and 8 bases separated the two germline ends. In DNA, the CDR3 is TGCAGCGTCCACAGGGACACCGGGGAGCTGTTTTTT. As protein: CSVHRDTGELFF.

The chain carries TRBV2 and TRBJ2-7; 12 nucleotides agree with TRBD2. This CDR3 is 15 amino acids long. V was pared by 6 bases and J by 1 base, with 4 bases of the junction left unmatched. Germline V gene lookup returns CDR1 SNHLY and CDR2 FYNNEI. CDR3 sequence reads: CASRGGTSGSYEQYF. CDR3 coding DNA: TGTGCCAGCAGGGGAGGGACTAGCGGGTCCTACGAGCAGTACTTC.

This clone appeared a single time. This chain uses TRBV27 with TRBJ1-2, with D possibly matching TRBD1 (5 bases). V was trimmed by 4 bases and J by 8 bases, leaving 8 bases between them. The CDR3 sequence is 11 residues long. Looked up from germline, CDR1 is MNHEY and CDR2 is SMNVEV (reference sequence). This CDR3 reads CASSYGGGYTF. CDR3 nucleotide sequence: TGTGCCAGCAGTTATGGGGGGGGCTACACCTTC.

This clone was seen a few times. The chain couples TRBV9 to TRBJ2-4, with 7 positions matching TRBD1. Per the germline V gene, CDR1 is SGDLS and CDR2 is YYNGEE. The CDR3 is 14 amino acids. The junction had 8 bases not matched to a gene; V was cut back by 3 bases and J by 8 bases. CDR3 sequence (DNA): TGTGCCAGCAGCGCCCAGACAGGGTTCGACATTCAGTACTTC. Encoded protein: CASSAQTGFDIQYF.

The CDR3 protein is CASSTSGGAVELFF. CDR3 nucleotide sequence: TGTGCCAGCTCGACTAGCGGGGGGGCGGTGGAGCTGTTTTTT. V is TRBV9 and J is TRBJ2-2; 14 bases match TRBD2. V was pared by 7 bases and J by 10 bases, with 6 bases of the junction left unmatched. CDR1 and CDR2 (germline): SGDLS, YYNGEE. This CDR3 is 14 amino acids long.

The chain couples TRBV7-2 to TRBJ2-3; 15 nucleotides line up with TRBD2. This CDR3 has 18 residues. With 3 bases clipped from V and 1 base from J, the junction kept 5 bases outside the gene matches. Germline values: CDR1 SGHTA, CDR2 FQGNSA. The CDR3 DNA reads TGTGCCAGCAGCTTCGGACTAGCGGGGGGGCCTGGCACAGATACGCAGTATTTT. Translating gives CASSFGLAGGPGTDTQYF.

The V and J genes are TRBV9 and TRBJ2-1; no clear D. Germline values: CDR1 SGDLS, CDR2 YYNGEE. The CDR3 is 15 residues long. V was shortened by 0 bases and J by 5 bases, with 12 bases between the two germline ends. The CDR3 DNA reads TGTGCCAGCAGCGTAGGGGGAAAAAAACACAATGAGCAGTTCTTC. As protein: CASSVGGKKHNEQFF.

The J gene is TRBJ2-7, the V gene TRBV28, with D maybe TRBD2 (5 bases). Trimming took off 8 bases at V and 4 bases at J, with 24 bases between the two ends. This CDR3 is 16 amino acids long. Germline V CDR1 and CDR2: MDHEN, SYDVKM. As DNA, the CDR3 is TGTGCCAGCCATCGGGGAGCGGAAGGGTTCGGGTACGAGCAGTACTTC. Translation: CASHRGAEGFGYEQYF.

To note about this clone: Within the sample, other DNA sequences also encode this same CDR3. The J gene is TRBJ2-1, the V gene TRBV5-1, with D unresolved. With 2 bases removed from V and 0 bases from J, the gap between germline ends came to 6 bases. CDR1 and CDR2 (germline): SGHRS, YFSETQ. The CDR3 has 14 residues. The CDR3 region is CASSFLSSYNEQFF. CDR3 DNA sequence: TGCGCCAGCAGCTTCCTGAGCTCCTACAATGAGCAGTTCTTC.

The chain is built from TRBV9 and TRBJ2-3, with 9 positions matching TRBD2. The germline V gene has CDR1 SGDLS and CDR2 YYNGEE. The CDR3 length is 16 residues. V lost 0 bases and J lost 6; bases outside the gene matches: 8. CDR3 loop: CASSVGVSGSGDTQYF. The CDR3 DNA follows: TGTGCCAGCAGCGTAGGGGTTAGCGGGAGCGGCGATACGCAGTATTTT.

The chain employs TRBV28 and TRBJ1-2; the D is unclear. Between the trimmed V and J ends, which lost 3 bases and 0 bases, there was a span of 8 bases. The CDR3 totals 14 residues. Germline V gene sequence: CDR1 MDHEN, CDR2 SYDVKM. CDR3 amino acids: CASSLSGTNYGYTF. The CDR3 DNA sequence: TGTGCCAGCAGTTTGTCCGGAACTAACTATGGCTACACCTTC.